A selection of T cell receptor beta chains follows, all from one sample in a study of shared T cell receptors in the human thymus. Clones were sequenced by immunoSEQ multiplex PCR, and TCRdb holds only the in-frame ones, with some missing. The profile shows roughly 560,000 clones, approximately 78% of them singletons. This same sample was also taken into another study, of human thymus T cells.

The sequenced material came from thymocytes. The receptors derive from a boy younger than two with a congenital heart defect. The CDR3 runs from the conserved cysteine through the conserved F or W. The D gene is left open where the match is weak. Clone size, where shown, is once, few, many, or a class for clones that have expanded.

cdr3_length	j_call	v_call	clone_size	d_call	cdr3_nt	cdr3_aa
12	TRBJ1-2	TRBV12-5	.	.	TGTGCTAGTGGTTTAGGCAGGGTCGGCTACACCTTC	CASGLGRVGYTF
14	TRBJ2-3	TRBV4-2	.	TRBD1	TGTGCCAGCAGCCAGGTCAGGGGGACAGATACGCAGTATTTT	CASSQVRGTDTQYF
14	TRBJ2-3	TRBV30	few	.	TGTGCCTGGACAGGCGGGGATTACACAGATACGCAGTATTTT	CAWTGGDYTDTQYF
17	TRBJ2-7	TRBV7-6	.	TRBD2	TGTGCCAGCAGCTCGCTCGCGACTAGCGGCGTCCCCTACGAGCAGTACTTC	CASSSLATSGVPYEQYF
14	TRBJ2-4	TRBV27	.	.	TGTGCCAGCAGTCCTATTATAGCCAAAAACATTCAGTACTTC	CASSPIIAKNIQYF
14	TRBJ2-7	TRBV23-1	.	.	TGCGCCAGCAGTCAACCCCAGGGAACCTACGAGCAGTACTTC	CASSQPQGTYEQYF
13	TRBJ1-2	TRBV27	.	.	TGTGCCAGCAGTTTATACCCGGGATATGGCTACACCTTC	CASSLYPGYGYTF
13	TRBJ1-2	TRBV6-4	.	.	TGTGCCAGCAGTGGGCAGGGAGGCTATGGCTACACCTTC	CASSGQGGYGYTF
18	TRBJ2-3	TRBV4-3	.	TRBD2	TGCGCCAGCAGCCAAGTGTTGCGCGGCGGGAGCAGCACAGATACGCAGTATTTT	CASSQVLRGGSSTDTQYF
14	TRBJ2-5	TRBV5-1	.	.	TGCGCCAGCAGCGTGGACGGGGGAGTGGAGACCCAGTACTTC	CASSVDGGVETQYF
12	TRBJ2-7	TRBV5-1	.	.	TGCGCCAGCAGCCCCGACTATTACGAGCAGTACTTC	CASSPDYYEQYF
16	TRBJ1-5	TRBV6-4	few	TRBD1	TGTGCCAGCAGTGAGACCGGGACAGGGGACCGTCAGCCCCAGCATTTT	CASSETGTGDRQPQHF
17	TRBJ2-4	TRBV7-2	.	.	TGTGCCAGCAGGGCTGGCCGGGGTGGGGAGGCCAAAAACATTCAGTACTTC	CASRAGRGGEAKNIQYF
10	TRBJ1-2	TRBV20-1	.	.	TGCAGTGCCATCCCCACGACTTACACCTTC	CSAIPTTYTF
14	TRBJ1-2	TRBV6-1	once	TRBD1	TGTGCCAGCAGTGAACCACGACAGGGGGGTGGCTACACCTTC	CASSEPRQGGGYTF
17	TRBJ2-1	TRBV7-9	.	TRBD2	TGTGCCAGCAGCGCCGGGTCCCCGGGACTACTTTACAATGAGCAGTTCTTC	CASSAGSPGLLYNEQFF
16	TRBJ2-1	TRBV5-4	once	TRBD2	TGTGCCAGCAGCTTGATCCCTAGCGGGAGGGCCAATGAGCAGTTCTTC	CASSLIPSGRANEQFF
15	TRBJ2-7	TRBV10-2	.	TRBD1	TGCGCCAGCAGTGAGTCAGGGACAGGCGGCGACGAGCAGTACTTC	CASSESGTGGDEQYF
14	TRBJ2-7	TRBV29-1	.	TRBD2	TGCAGCGTTGGACTAGCGGGGACATCCTACGAGCAGTACTTC	CSVGLAGTSYEQYF
14	TRBJ1-5	TRBV28	few	.	TGTGCCAGCAGCGGAGTCCAGGGTAATCAGCCCCAGCATTTT	CASSGVQGNQPQHF
13	TRBJ2-7	TRBV27	.	.	TGTGCCAGCAGTTTGGGGGGAGAGTGCGAGCAGTACTTC	CASSLGGECEQYF
14	TRBJ1-2	TRBV5-5	.	.	TGTGCCAGCAGCGCAGAACAGGGTAGGAAAGGCTACACCTTC	CASSAEQGRKGYTF
15	TRBJ2-1	TRBV4-2	.	.	TGTGCCAGCAGCCAAACCAGCGGAGTATACAATGAGCAGTTCTTC	CASSQTSGVYNEQFF
15	TRBJ2-5	TRBV13	.	TRBD2	TGTGCCAGCAGCCCGACAGGACTAGCGGGAGAGACCCAGTACTTC	CASSPTGLAGETQYF
18	TRBJ1-3	TRBV5-1	.	.	TGCGCCAGCAGCTTGCCCGGGGAGACAGGCACTGGTGAAAACACCATATATTTT	CASSLPGETGTGENTIYF
16	TRBJ2-3	TRBV4-2	few	.	TGTGCCAGCAGCCTACGACTAGGTCGGCACACAGATACGCAGTATTTT	CASSLRLGRHTDTQYF
18	TRBJ2-7	TRBV29-1	once	TRBD2	TGCAGCGTAGATACCGGGACTAGCGGGAGGGAGTTGTTGTACGAGCAGTACTTC	CSVDTGTSGRELLYEQYF
16	TRBJ2-4	TRBV18	few	.	TGTGCCAGCTCGCCCCAGGGTTTCCAGGCCAAAAACATTCAGTACTTC	CASSPQGFQAKNIQYF
13	TRBJ2-7	TRBV29-1	once	.	TGCAGCGTTGACACACCCTCCCCGTACGAGCAGTACTTC	CSVDTPSPYEQYF
17	TRBJ2-3	TRBV4-1	.	TRBD2	TGCGCCAGCAGCCAAGATCAGAAACTAGCGGGCGGAGATACGCAGTATTTT	CASSQDQKLAGGDTQYF
13	TRBJ1-2	TRBV6-1	once	TRBD1	TGTGCCAGCAGTGAGGGGCCAGGGGGAGGCTACACCTTC	CASSEGPGGGYTF
18	TRBJ2-3	TRBV10-1	.	TRBD2	TGCGCCAGCAGTGAGGGGACTAGCGGGAGAAGATGGACAGATACGCAGTATTTT	CASSEGTSGRRWTDTQYF
16	TRBJ2-1	TRBV6-5	.	TRBD2	TGTGCCAGCAGTTACCGACTAGCGGGAGGGCGTAATGAGCAGTTCTTC	CASSYRLAGGRNEQFF
15	TRBJ1-1	TRBV5-6	.	.	TGTGCCAGCAGCTTGTTCCGACAATCGGGAACTGAAGCTTTCTTT	CASSLFRQSGTEAFF
16	TRBJ1-1	TRBV14	.	TRBD1	TGTGCCAGCAGCCAAACCCGACAGGGGGTGAACACTGAAGCTTTCTTT	CASSQTRQGVNTEAFF
16	TRBJ1-3	TRBV5-6	few	TRBD1	TGTGCCAGCAGCTTGCAGGGGGTTGACTCTGGAAACACCATATATTTT	CASSLQGVDSGNTIYF
16	TRBJ2-7	TRBV4-2	once	.	TGTGCCAGCAGCCAAGAGGAGATAGCGGAGAATTACGAGCAGTACTTC	CASSQEEIAENYEQYF
16	TRBJ2-3	TRBV5-4	.	TRBD2	TGTGCCAGCAGCTTAAAAGCGGGGACCCTCACAGATACGCAGTATTTT	CASSLKAGTLTDTQYF
15	TRBJ2-7	TRBV29-1	few	TRBD2	TGCAGCGTTGAAGGCGGAGTAGCGGGGTCCTACGAGCAGTACTTC	CSVEGGVAGSYEQYF
16	TRBJ2-7	TRBV14	.	.	TGTGCCAGCAGCCAAGCCCGAGGGCTCCGAACCTACGAGCAGTACTTC	CASSQARGLRTYEQYF
13	TRBJ2-3	TRBV7-3	.	.	TGTGCCAGCAGCCACCACTTCCCAGATACGCAGTATTTT	CASSHHFPDTQYF
18	TRBJ1-5	TRBV27	.	TRBD1	TGTGCCAGCAGTCCCAGAGCCGGGGGACAGGATGATAATCAGCCCCAGCATTTT	CASSPRAGGQDDNQPQHF
17	TRBJ2-5	TRBV9	few	.	TGTGCCAGCAGCGCCCGGCGACATCCCAAAGGCAGGGAGACCCAGTACTTC	CASSARRHPKGRETQYF
14	TRBJ1-1	TRBV7-9	.	.	TGTGCCAGCAGCGTGACAGGTTTGAACACTGAAGCTTTCTTT	CASSVTGLNTEAFF
13	TRBJ1-2	TRBV2	.	TRBD1	TGTGCCAGCAGTCCCGGGACAGACTATGGCTACACCTTC	CASSPGTDYGYTF
16	TRBJ2-3	TRBV11-2	once	TRBD1	TGTGCCAGCAGCTTAGCCCCCGGGGACAGGGGTGACACGCAGTATTTT	CASSLAPGDRGDTQYF
14	TRBJ2-7	TRBV6-6	once	.	TGTGCCAGCTCGGGGCAGGGGAGCTCCTACGAGCAGTACTTC	CASSGQGSSYEQYF